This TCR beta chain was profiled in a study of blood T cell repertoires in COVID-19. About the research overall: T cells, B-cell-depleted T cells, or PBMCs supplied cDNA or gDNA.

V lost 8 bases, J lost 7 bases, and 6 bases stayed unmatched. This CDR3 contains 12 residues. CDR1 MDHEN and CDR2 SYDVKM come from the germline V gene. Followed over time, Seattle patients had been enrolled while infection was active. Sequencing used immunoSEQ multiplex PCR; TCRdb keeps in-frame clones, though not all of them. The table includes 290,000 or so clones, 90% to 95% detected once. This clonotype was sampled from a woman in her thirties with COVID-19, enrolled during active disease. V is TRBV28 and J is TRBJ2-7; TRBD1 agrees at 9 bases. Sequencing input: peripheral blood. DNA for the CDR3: TGTGCCAGCCGGGACAGGGTGAGGGAGCAGTACTTC. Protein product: CASRDRVREQYF.